These T cell receptor beta chains were read from a single sample in a study of PD-1 blockade in classical Hodgkin lymphoma. Profiling relied on immunoSEQ multiplex PCR, and the TCRdb table lists in-frame clones only, not all of them. The sample has over 15,000 clones; around 90% are singletons. Input material: peripheral blood mononuclear cells (PBMCs). These TCRs come from a human donor with classical Hodgkin lymphoma. The CDR3 runs from the conserved cysteine through the conserved F or W. D genes are given only for firm matches. Where a row states a size, it is once, few, many or the class of an expanded clone; other rows omit it.

V gene	J gene	clone size	D gene	CDR3 protein	CDR3 DNA
TRBV20-1	TRBJ1-2	NA	NA	CSGERGYTF	TGCAGCGGGGAGCGTGGCTACACCTTC
TRBV7-9	TRBJ1-2	NA	TRBD1	CASSTSTGGSYGYTF	TGTGCCAGCAGCACCTCGACAGGGGGCTCCTATGGCTACACCTTC
TRBV15	TRBJ1-5	few	TRBD1	CATSIGTGDRGQPQHF	TGTGCCACCAGCATCGGGACAGGGGATCGGGGGCAGCCCCAGCATTTT
TRBV5-1	TRBJ2-5	NA	NA	CASSLAGGQETQYF	TGCGCCAGCAGCTTGGCCGGGGGACAAGAGACCCAGTACTTC
TRBV30	TRBJ1-2	NA	NA	CAWIPGGAPYGYTF	TGTGCCTGGATCCCGGGAGGAGCGCCCTATGGCTACACCTTC
TRBV27	TRBJ2-1	few	TRBD2	CASSLWGGVGHNEQFF	TGTGCCAGCAGTTTGTGGGGGGGAGTTGGTCACAATGAGCAGTTCTTC
TRBV11-2	TRBJ2-5	NA	TRBD2	CASSLGTSGRFQETQYF	TGTGCCAGCAGCCTTGGGACTAGCGGGAGGTTCCAAGAGACCCAGTACTTC
TRBV6-5	TRBJ1-4	NA	NA	CASSTRAREKLFF	TGTGCCAGCAGTACAAGGGCTCGAGAAAAACTGTTTTTT
TRBV18	TRBJ2-7	NA	TRBD2	CASSPSGRAEQYF	TGTGCCAGCTCACCTAGCGGGAGAGCCGAGCAGTACTTC
TRBV7-2	TRBJ1-1	NA	NA	CASARFSNTEAFF	TGTGCCAGCGCAAGGTTTTCGAACACTGAAGCTTTCTTT
TRBV30	TRBJ1-4	once	NA	CAWSFREKLFF	TGTGCCTGGAGTTTTCGGGAAAAACTGTTTTTT
TRBV30	TRBJ1-4	NA	NA	CAWSVRLDEKLFF	TGTGCCTGGAGTGTACGACTGGATGAAAAACTGTTTTTT
TRBV5-1	TRBJ2-1	NA	TRBD2	CASSLRLAGANEQFF	TGCGCCAGCAGCTTGCGACTAGCGGGAGCTAATGAGCAGTTCTTC
TRBV29-1	TRBJ2-5	NA	TRBD1	CSVAPDTGGAGTQYF	TGCAGCGTTGCCCCGGACACAGGGGGCGCCGGGACCCAGTACTTC
TRBV27	TRBJ1-2	NA	NA	CASRPSRQPYYGYTF	TGTGCCAGCAGGCCCTCGAGACAGCCCTACTATGGCTACACCTTC
TRBV6-6	TRBJ2-4	NA	TRBD1	CASSYQQGGLRYF	TGTGCCAGCAGTTACCAACAGGGGGGCCTACGGTACTTC
TRBV30	TRBJ1-4	once	NA	CAWGVGGRSSGTVYEKLFF	TGTGCCTGGGGAGTGGGAGGAAGATCCTCAGGTACGGTTTATGAAAAACTGTTTTTT
TRBV27	TRBJ2-7	NA	TRBD1	CASSPFGTGGYEQYF	TGTGCCAGCAGTCCGTTTGGGACAGGGGGATACGAGCAGTACTTC
TRBV18	TRBJ2-7	NA	NA	CASSPSAYEQYF	TGTGCCAGCTCACCTAGTGCCTACGAGCAGTACTTC
TRBV21-1	TRBJ2-2	NA	NA	CASSPGDIRDEENTGELFF	TGTGCCAGCAGCCCCGGCGATATCCGGGACGAAGAGAACACCGGGGAGCTGTTTTTT
TRBV18	TRBJ2-3	NA	TRBD1	CASSPYPQGEFTDTQYF	TGTGCCAGCTCACCCTACCCCCAGGGGGAATTCACAGATACGCAGTATTTT
TRBV6-6	TRBJ1-2	NA	NA	CASHRRDRAYGYTF	TGTGCCAGTCACAGGCGCGATCGGGCTTATGGCTACACCTTC
TRBV15	TRBJ2-5	NA	NA	CATSRVPGGRETQYF	TGTGCCACCAGCAGAGTTCCAGGAGGGAGGGAGACCCAGTACTTC
TRBV10-3	TRBJ1-1	NA	TRBD1	CAISWGLTGGNTEAFF	TGTGCCATCAGTTGGGGTTTGACAGGGGGCAACACTGAAGCTTTCTTT
TRBV28	TRBJ1-5	NA	NA	CATVPFGNQPQHF	TGTGCCACCGTCCCCTTTGGCAATCAGCCCCAGCATTTT
TRBV18	TRBJ2-5	NA	TRBD2	CASSPGSGRVETQYF	TGTGCCAGCTCACCAGGCAGCGGGAGGGTTGAGACCCAGTACTTC
TRBV4-3	TRBJ2-3	NA	NA	CASSQDWGSTDTQYF	TGCGCCAGCAGCCAAGACTGGGGTAGCACAGATACGCAGTATTTT
TRBV28	TRBJ2-1	NA	NA	CASTPPRQQYNEQFF	TGTGCCAGCACACCCCCGAGACAGCAATACAATGAGCAGTTCTTC
TRBV29-1	TRBJ2-6	few	NA	CSVGTGAGEANVLTF	TGCAGCGTTGGTACAGGGGCGGGGGAGGCCAACGTCCTGACTTTC
TRBV6-5	TRBJ2-2	NA	NA	CATISSNTGELFF	TGTGCCACCATTTCCTCGAATACCGGGGAGCTGTTTTTT
TRBV7-2	TRBJ1-1	NA	NA	CASSLGSRRQNTEAFF	TGTGCCAGCAGCTTAGGAAGTCGAAGACAGAACACTGAAGCTTTCTTT
TRBV27	TRBJ2-7	NA	NA	CASSLGAGSRGSYEQYF	TGTGCCAGCAGCCTAGGGGCAGGCTCGAGGGGCTCCTACGAGCAGTACTTC
TRBV10-3	TRBJ2-1	NA	TRBD2	CATRLAGGSYNEQFF	TGTGCCACCAGACTAGCGGGAGGATCTTACAATGAGCAGTTCTTC
TRBV6-1	TRBJ1-3	few	NA	CASSVTGSPTIYF	TGTGCCAGCAGTGTTACGGGAAGTCCCACCATATATTTT
TRBV9	TRBJ2-7	NA	NA	CASSEGPVAARGYEQYF	TGTGCCAGCAGCGAGGGGCCGGTGGCGGCAAGGGGTTACGAGCAGTACTTC
TRBV6-6	TRBJ2-1	NA	NA	CASSYTTGNNEQFF	TGTGCCAGCAGTTACACAACCGGGAACAATGAGCAGTTCTTC
TRBV19	TRBJ1-3	NA	TRBD1	CASSMDRGPPGNTIYF	TGTGCCAGTAGTATGGACAGGGGACCTCCTGGAAACACCATATATTTT
TRBV21-1	TRBJ2-5	once	NA	CASSKDGRTYQETQYF	TGTGCCAGCAGCAAAGATGGTAGGACCTATCAAGAGACCCAGTACTTC
TRBV19	TRBJ2-5	NA	TRBD1	CASSLQGASAGETQYF	TGTGCCAGTAGCTTACAGGGGGCTAGCGCGGGGGAGACCCAGTACTTC
TRBV5-6	TRBJ2-2	NA	NA	CASSSGFEGNTGELFF	TGTGCCAGCAGCTCCGGATTTGAGGGGAACACCGGGGAGCTGTTTTTT
TRBV2	TRBJ1-1	NA	NA	CASSEAHTEAFF	TGTGCCAGCAGTGAAGCCCATACTGAAGCTTTCTTT
TRBV6-5	TRBJ1-2	NA	NA	CASSLDTREGTF	TGTGCCAGCAGTTTGGACACTCGGGAGGGCACCTTC
TRBV10-3	TRBJ1-2	NA	TRBD1	CATGDSTQNYGYTF	TGTGCCACGGGGGACAGTACTCAAAACTATGGCTACACCTTC
TRBV4-2	TRBJ2-6	NA	NA	CASSQDATGVPGANVLTF	TGTGCCAGCAGCCAAGACGCGACAGGAGTCCCAGGGGCCAACGTCCTGACTTTC
TRBV10-3	TRBJ1-4	once	TRBD1	CAISEGTGAEKLFF	TGTGCCATCAGTGAAGGGACAGGGGCCGAAAAACTGTTTTTT
TRBV10-3	TRBJ2-3	once	NA	CAISVGGNTDTQYF	TGTGCCATCAGTGTCGGCGGGAACACAGATACGCAGTATTTT
TRBV6-6	TRBJ1-2	once	NA	CASSYMGSNGYTF	TGTGCCAGCAGTTACATGGGGTCCAACGGCTACACCTTC
TRBV18	TRBJ1-3	NA	TRBD1	CASSPGQPYSGNTIYF	TGTGCCAGCTCGCCGGGACAGCCTTACTCTGGAAACACCATATATTTT
TRBV7-9	TRBJ1-4	NA	NA	CASRSTGATNEKLFF	TGTGCCAGCAGATCCACAGGAGCAACTAATGAAAAACTGTTTTTT
TRBV4-2	TRBJ2-4	NA	NA	CASSQDQAGKAKNIQYF	TGTGCCAGCAGCCAAGATCAGGCAGGAAAAGCCAAAAACATTCAGTACTTC
TRBV9	TRBJ1-2	NA	TRBD1	CASRSNLGTGSGYTF	TGTGCCAGCAGATCGAACCTCGGGACAGGATCTGGCTACACCTTC
TRBV28	TRBJ2-4	NA	NA	CASSLRLAKNIQYF	TGTGCCAGCAGTTTGAGGTTAGCCAAAAACATTCAGTACTTC
TRBV6-1	TRBJ2-3	NA	TRBD1	CASSVDSGGTGFRGTDTQYF	TGTGCCAGCAGTGTAGACTCCGGAGGGACAGGGTTTCGAGGCACAGATACGCAGTATTTT
TRBV28	TRBJ2-7	NA	NA	CASSIRSRGGHEQYF	TGTGCCAGCAGCATAAGATCCAGGGGGGGCCACGAGCAGTACTTC
TRBV4-1	TRBJ2-3	NA	TRBD2	CASSRILAADGPDTQYF	TGCGCCAGCAGCCGTATCCTAGCGGCCGACGGACCAGATACGCAGTATTTT
TRBV15	TRBJ2-7	NA	NA	CATSRVPSHEQYF	TGTGCCACCAGCAGAGTTCCTAGTCACGAGCAGTACTTC
TRBV7-2	TRBJ2-1	NA	TRBD2	CASSPLAGSLYNEQFF	TGTGCCAGCAGCCCCCTAGCGGGCTCACTCTACAATGAGCAGTTCTTC
TRBV28	TRBJ2-7	NA	TRBD2	CASSFESSGRHEQYF	TGTGCCAGCAGTTTTGAGTCTAGCGGGAGGCACGAGCAGTACTTC
TRBV7-2	TRBJ1-3	NA	NA	CASSPDRNTIYF	TGTGCCAGCAGCCCAGACAGAAACACCATATATTTT